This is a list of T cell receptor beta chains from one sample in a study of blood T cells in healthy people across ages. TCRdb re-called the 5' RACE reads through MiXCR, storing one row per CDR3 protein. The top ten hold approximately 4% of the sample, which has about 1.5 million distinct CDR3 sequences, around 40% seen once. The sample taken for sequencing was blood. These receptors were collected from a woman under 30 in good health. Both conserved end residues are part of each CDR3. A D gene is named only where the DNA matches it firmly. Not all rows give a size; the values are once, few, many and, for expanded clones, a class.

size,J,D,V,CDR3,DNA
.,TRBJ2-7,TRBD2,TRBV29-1,CSVEERSSGPLYSYEQYF,TGCAGCGTTGAAGAAAGGTCTAGCGGCCCATTGTATTCCTACGAGCAGTACTTC
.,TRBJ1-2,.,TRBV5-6,CASSLEWTRGDYGYTF,TGTGCCAGCAGCTTGGAGTGGACTCGAGGTGACTATGGCTACACCTTC
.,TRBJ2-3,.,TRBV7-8,CASTNPGGRTDTQYF,TGTGCCAGCACGAATCCCGGGGGGCGCACAGATACGCAGTATTTT
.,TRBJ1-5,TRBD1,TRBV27,CASSPRDRGIKQPQHF,TGTGCCAGCAGTCCCCGGGACAGGGGAATCAAACAGCCCCAGCATTTT
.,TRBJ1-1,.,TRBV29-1,CSAQTGTRNTEAFF,TGCAGCGCCCAAACCGGGACACGGAACACTGAAGCTTTCTTT
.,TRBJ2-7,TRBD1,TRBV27,CASSLSSGGKYEQYF,TGTGCCAGCAGTTTATCATCAGGGGGCAAGTACGAGCAGTACTTC
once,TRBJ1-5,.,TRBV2,CASRGAIRGYGNQPQHF,TGTGCCAGCAGGGGCGCGATCCGAGGGTATGGCAATCAGCCCCAGCATTTT
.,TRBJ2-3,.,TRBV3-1,CASSPSLAVKRVDTQYF,TGTGCCAGCAGCCCGTCTTTAGCGGTTAAAAGGGTAGATACGCAGTATTTT
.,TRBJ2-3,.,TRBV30,CAWSPTGASTDTQYF,TGTGCCTGGAGTCCGACCGGGGCTAGCACAGATACGCAGTATTTT
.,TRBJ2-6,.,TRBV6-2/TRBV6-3,CAGGNSGANVLTF,TGTGCCGGAGGCAACTCTGGGGCCAACGTCCTGACTTTC
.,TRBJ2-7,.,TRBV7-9,CASSLYREYEQYF,TGTGCCAGCAGCCTATACAGGGAATACGAGCAGTACTTC
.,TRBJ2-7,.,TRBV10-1,CASSEGNNEQYF,TGCGCCAGCAGTGAGGGGAATAATGAGCAGTACTTC
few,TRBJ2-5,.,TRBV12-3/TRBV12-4,CASRVAAENEQYF,TGTGCCAGCAGGGTAGCGGCAGAGAATGAGCAGTACTTC
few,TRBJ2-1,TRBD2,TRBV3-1,CASSQAERDPSYNEQFF,TGTGCCAGCAGCCAAGCTGAGCGGGACCCCTCCTACAATGAGCAGTTCTTC
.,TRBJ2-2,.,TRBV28,CASTPVQGAGELFF,TGTGCCAGCACCCCCGTACAGGGAGCCGGGGAGCTGTTTTTT